These T cell receptor beta chains were read from a single sample in a study of response to subunit inactivated influenza vaccine. One entry per CDR3 protein results from TCRdb running MiXCR on the RT-PCR reads. The table has about 700,000 distinct CDR3 sequences, around 15% seen once. Sequencing used PBMCs from blood, obtained approximately 15 days before vaccination. These receptors all come from a man aged 50 to 60 who received an inactivated influenza vaccine. The CDR3 runs from the conserved cysteine through the conserved F or W. Each record gives: CDR3 protein, CDR3 DNA, J gene, V gene, clone size, D gene. The D gene is left open where the match is weak. Size tells how often a clone was seen (once, few, many) or the class of an expanded clone, and some rows leave it out.

CDR3 protein: CSVVQGARETQYF
CDR3 DNA: TGCAGCGTTGTACAGGGGGCTCGGGAGACCCAGTACTTC
J gene: TRBJ2-5
V gene: TRBV29-1
clone size: NA
D gene: TRBD1

CDR3 protein: CASSPLAGAGYEQYF
CDR3 DNA: TGTGCCAGCTCACCACTAGCGGGAGCGGGATACGAGCAGTACTTC
J gene: TRBJ2-7
V gene: TRBV18
clone size: few
D gene: TRBD2

CDR3 protein: CASSITASEAYEQYF
CDR3 DNA: TGTGCCAGCTCAATCACCGCCTCAGAAGCCTACGAGCAGTACTTC
J gene: TRBJ2-7
V gene: TRBV18
clone size: once
D gene: NA

CDR3 protein: CSVEAGRGGYTF
CDR3 DNA: TGCAGCGTTGAGGCAGGGCGGGGAGGCTACACCTTC
J gene: TRBJ1-2
V gene: TRBV29-1
clone size: NA
D gene: NA

CDR3 protein: CASSHLQGLIDTQYF
CDR3 DNA: TGCGCCAGCAGCCACCTTCAGGGACTGATCGATACGCAGTATTTT
J gene: TRBJ2-3
V gene: TRBV4-3
clone size: NA
D gene: NA

CDR3 protein: CASADKPYGYTF
CDR3 DNA: TGTGCCAGTGCGGACAAACCCTATGGCTACACCTTC
J gene: TRBJ1-2
V gene: TRBV6-5
clone size: many
D gene: NA

CDR3 protein: CAISESMRTTEAFF
CDR3 DNA: TGTGCCATCAGTGAGTCGATGCGAACGACTGAAGCTTTCTTT
J gene: TRBJ1-1
V gene: TRBV10-3
clone size: few
D gene: NA

CDR3 protein: CSASNPAYEQYF
CDR3 DNA: TGCAGTGCTAGTAACCCGGCCTACGAGCAGTACTTC
J gene: TRBJ2-7
V gene: TRBV20-1
clone size: few
D gene: NA

CDR3 protein: CSVAAGGELFF
CDR3 DNA: TGCAGCGTTGCGGCGGGCGGGGAGCTGTTTTTT
J gene: TRBJ2-2
V gene: TRBV29-1
clone size: NA
D gene: NA

CDR3 protein: CASSLETGAYEQYF
CDR3 DNA: TGTGCCAGCAGTTTGGAGACAGGGGCCTACGAGCAGTACTTC
J gene: TRBJ2-7
V gene: TRBV12-3/TRBV12-4
clone size: few
D gene: TRBD1

CDR3 protein: CASSPYVGANGQYF
CDR3 DNA: TGTGCCAGCAGCCCTTATGTGGGCGCAAACGGGCAGTATTTT
J gene: TRBJ2-3
V gene: TRBV7-8
clone size: few
D gene: NA

CDR3 protein: CSASWRAPNNEQFF
CDR3 DNA: TGCAGTGCTAGTTGGCGGGCCCCAAACAATGAGCAGTTCTTC
J gene: TRBJ2-1
V gene: TRBV20-1
clone size: NA
D gene: NA

CDR3 protein: CASTLRGKTEQFF
CDR3 DNA: TGTGCCAGCACCTTAAGGGGGAAAACTGAGCAGTTCTTC
J gene: TRBJ2-1
V gene: TRBV6-1
clone size: many
D gene: NA

CDR3 protein: CASSLRTGEKLFF
CDR3 DNA: TGCGCCAGCAGCCTTCGGACAGGGGAAAAACTGTTTTTT
J gene: TRBJ1-4
V gene: TRBV5-1
clone size: many
D gene: TRBD1

CDR3 protein: CASSSSVSTDTQYF
CDR3 DNA: TGTGCCAGCAGCTCGTCAGTAAGCACAGATACGCAGTATTTT
J gene: TRBJ2-3
V gene: TRBV7-6
clone size: NA
D gene: NA

CDR3 protein: CASSFQGRNQPQHF
CDR3 DNA: TGTGCCAGTAGTTTCCAGGGTCGCAATCAGCCCCAGCATTTT
J gene: TRBJ1-5
V gene: TRBV19
clone size: few
D gene: NA

CDR3 protein: CSVEDRGPGDNYGYTF
CDR3 DNA: TGCAGCGTTGAAGATCGGGGGCCAGGCGACAACTATGGCTACACCTTC
J gene: TRBJ1-2
V gene: TRBV29-1
clone size: many
D gene: NA

CDR3 protein: CATSEAFGSGRAIEQYF
CDR3 DNA: TGTGCCACCAGTGAGGCTTTCGGTAGCGGGAGGGCCATTGAGCAGTACTTC
J gene: TRBJ2-7
V gene: TRBV24-1
clone size: NA
D gene: TRBD2

CDR3 protein: CASRDRGPSGANVLTF
CDR3 DNA: TGTGCCAGCAGGGACAGGGGGCCCTCTGGGGCCAACGTCCTGACTTTC
J gene: TRBJ2-6
V gene: TRBV6-2/TRBV6-3
clone size: few
D gene: TRBD1

CDR3 protein: CASSFGPGGGGFNQPQHF
CDR3 DNA: NA
J gene: TRBJ1-5
V gene: TRBV28
clone size: many
D gene: NA

CDR3 protein: CSASVAYNEQFF
CDR3 DNA: TGCAGTGCGTCGGTAGCCTACAATGAGCAGTTCTTC
J gene: TRBJ2-1
V gene: TRBV20-1
clone size: NA
D gene: NA

CDR3 protein: CSVEDDRGLWQPQHF
CDR3 DNA: TGCAGCGTTGAAGATGACAGGGGGCTATGGCAGCCCCAGCATTTT
J gene: TRBJ1-5
V gene: TRBV29-1
clone size: few
D gene: TRBD1

CDR3 protein: CSVGWTSGNEQFF
CDR3 DNA: TGCAGCGTTGGTTGGACTAGCGGCAATGAGCAGTTCTTC
J gene: TRBJ2-1
V gene: TRBV29-1
clone size: NA
D gene: TRBD2

CDR3 protein: CATSMGQTYGYTF
CDR3 DNA: TGTGCCACCAGCATGGGACAGACCTATGGCTACACCTTC
J gene: TRBJ1-2
V gene: TRBV24-1
clone size: NA
D gene: TRBD1

CDR3 protein: CSADGQGAGQPQHF
CDR3 DNA: TGCAGTGCTGACGGACAGGGGGCAGGCCAGCCCCAGCATTTT
J gene: TRBJ1-5
V gene: TRBV20-1
clone size: few
D gene: TRBD1